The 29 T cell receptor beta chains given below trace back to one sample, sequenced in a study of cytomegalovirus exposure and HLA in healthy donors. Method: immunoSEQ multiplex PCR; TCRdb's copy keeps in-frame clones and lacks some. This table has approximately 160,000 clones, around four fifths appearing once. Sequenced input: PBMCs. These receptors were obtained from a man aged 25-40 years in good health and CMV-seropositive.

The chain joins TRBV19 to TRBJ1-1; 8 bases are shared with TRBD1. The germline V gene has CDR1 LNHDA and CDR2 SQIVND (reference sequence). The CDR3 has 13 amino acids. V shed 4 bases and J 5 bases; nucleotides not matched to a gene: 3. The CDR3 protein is CASSNRGGTEAFF. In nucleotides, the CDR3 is TGTGCCAGTAGTAACAGGGGGGGGACTGAAGCTTTCTTT. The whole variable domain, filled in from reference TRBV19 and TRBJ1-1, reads DGGITQSPKYLFRKEGQNVTLSCEQNLNHDAMYWYRQDPGQGLRLIYYSQIVNDFQKGDIAEGYSVSREKKESFPLTVTSAQKNPTAFYLCASSNRGGTEAFFGQGTRLTVV.

CDR3 amino acids: CASSKAPRGQYF. The CDR3 DNA sequence: TGTGCCAGCAGCAAAGCGCCCCGGGGGCAGTACTTC. The V and J genes are TRBV21-1 and TRBJ2-7; the table assigns TRBD2, which was not confirmed against the DNA. TRBV21-1 corresponds to a pseudogene. This CDR3 is 12 amino acids long.

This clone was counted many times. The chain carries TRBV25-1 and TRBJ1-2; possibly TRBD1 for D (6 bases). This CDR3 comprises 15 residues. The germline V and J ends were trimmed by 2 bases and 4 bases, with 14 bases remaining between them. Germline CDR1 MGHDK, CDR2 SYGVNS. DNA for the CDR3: TGTGCCAGCAGTGAACCCCAAGGGGGAAGCTATGGCTACACCTTC. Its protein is CASSEPQGGSYGYTF.

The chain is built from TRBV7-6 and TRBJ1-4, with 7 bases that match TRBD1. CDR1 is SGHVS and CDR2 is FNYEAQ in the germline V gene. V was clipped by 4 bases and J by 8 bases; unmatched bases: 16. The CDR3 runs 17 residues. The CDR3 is CASSSIGRGGLREKLFF. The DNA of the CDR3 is TGTGCCAGCAGCTCAATAGGGCGAGGGGGCCTACGGGAAAAACTGTTTTTT. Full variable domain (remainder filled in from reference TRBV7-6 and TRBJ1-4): GAGVSQSPRYKVTKRGQDVALRCDPISGHVSLYWYRQALGQGPEFLTYFNYEAQQDKSGLPNDRFSAERPEGSISTLTIQRTEQRDSAMYRCASSSIGRGGLREKLFFGSGTQLSVL.

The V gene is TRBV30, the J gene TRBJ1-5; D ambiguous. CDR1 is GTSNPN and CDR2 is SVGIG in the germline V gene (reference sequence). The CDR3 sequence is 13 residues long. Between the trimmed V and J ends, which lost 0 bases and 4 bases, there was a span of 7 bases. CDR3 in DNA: TGTGCCTGGAGTGTACAAGAAAATCAGCCCCAGCATTTT. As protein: CAWSVQENQPQHF.

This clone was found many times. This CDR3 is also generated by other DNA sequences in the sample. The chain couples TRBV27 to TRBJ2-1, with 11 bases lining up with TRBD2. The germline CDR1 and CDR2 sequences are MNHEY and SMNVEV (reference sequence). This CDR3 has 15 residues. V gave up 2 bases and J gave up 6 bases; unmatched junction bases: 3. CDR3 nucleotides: TGTGCCAGCAGTTTAAGTGGACTAGCGGGCAATGAGCAGTTCTTC. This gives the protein CASSLSGLAGNEQFF.

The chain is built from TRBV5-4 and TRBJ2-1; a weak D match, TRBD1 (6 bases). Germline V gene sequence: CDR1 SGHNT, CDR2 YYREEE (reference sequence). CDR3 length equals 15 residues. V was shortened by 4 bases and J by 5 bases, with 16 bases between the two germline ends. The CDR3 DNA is TGTGCCAGCAGCATGGGACAAAGAATAGACAATGAGCAGTTCTTC. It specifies CASSMGQRIDNEQFF.

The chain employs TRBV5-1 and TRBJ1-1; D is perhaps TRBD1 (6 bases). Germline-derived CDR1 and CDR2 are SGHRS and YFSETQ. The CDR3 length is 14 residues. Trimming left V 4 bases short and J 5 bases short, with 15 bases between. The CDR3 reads CASSPPSGQTEAFF. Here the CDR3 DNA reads TGCGCCAGCAGCCCCCCCTCGGGACAAACTGAAGCTTTCTTT.

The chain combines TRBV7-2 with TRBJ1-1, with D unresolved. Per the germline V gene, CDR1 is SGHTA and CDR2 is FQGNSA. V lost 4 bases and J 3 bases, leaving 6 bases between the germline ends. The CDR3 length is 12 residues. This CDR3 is CASSSRYTEAFF. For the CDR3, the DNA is TGTGCCAGCAGCTCCAGGTACACTGAAGCTTTCTTT. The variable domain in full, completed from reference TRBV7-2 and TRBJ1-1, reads GAGVSQSPSNKVTEKGKDVELRCDPISGHTALYWYRQSLGQGLEFLIYFQGNSAPDKSGLPSDRFSAERTGGSVSTLTIQRTQQEDSAVYLCASSSRYTEAFFGQGTRLTVV.

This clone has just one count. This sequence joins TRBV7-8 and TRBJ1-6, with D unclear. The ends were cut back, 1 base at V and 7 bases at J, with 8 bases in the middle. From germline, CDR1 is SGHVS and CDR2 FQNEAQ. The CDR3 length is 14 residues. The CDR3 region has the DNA TGTGCCAGCAGCTTAGAACAGTCAAATTCACCCCTCCACTTT. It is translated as CASSLEQSNSPLHF.

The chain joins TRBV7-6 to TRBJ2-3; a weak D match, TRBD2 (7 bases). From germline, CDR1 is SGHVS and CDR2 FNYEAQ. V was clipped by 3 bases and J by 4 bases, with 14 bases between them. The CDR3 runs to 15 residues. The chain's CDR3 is CASSLGGGGADTQYF. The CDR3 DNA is TGTGCCAGCAGCTTGGGCGGGGGCGGTGCAGATACGCAGTATTTT.

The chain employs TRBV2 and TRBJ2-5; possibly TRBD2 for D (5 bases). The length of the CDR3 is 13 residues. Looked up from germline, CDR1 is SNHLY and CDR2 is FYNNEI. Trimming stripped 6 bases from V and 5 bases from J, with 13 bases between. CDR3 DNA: TGTGCCAGCAGGTCCCCGGGCGGGGAGACCCAGTACTTC. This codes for CASRSPGGETQYF.

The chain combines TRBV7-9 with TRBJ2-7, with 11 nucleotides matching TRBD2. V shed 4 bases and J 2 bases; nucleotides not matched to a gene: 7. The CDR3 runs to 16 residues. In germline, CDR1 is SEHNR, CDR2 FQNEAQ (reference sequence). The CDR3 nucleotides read TGTGCCAGCAGCTCACAGCTAGCGGGGGGCGCCTACGAGCAGTACTTC. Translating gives CASSSQLAGGAYEQYF.

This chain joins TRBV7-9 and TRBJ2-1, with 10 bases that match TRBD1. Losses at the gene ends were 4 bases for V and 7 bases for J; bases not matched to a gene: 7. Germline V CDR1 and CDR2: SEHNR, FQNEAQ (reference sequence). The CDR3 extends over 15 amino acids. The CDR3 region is CASSSLPGQGNEQFF. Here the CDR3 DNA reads TGTGCCAGCAGCTCCCTCCCGGGACAGGGGAATGAGCAGTTCTTC.

CDR3 in DNA: TGCGCCAGCACGACAACTAGCGGATACAATGAGCAGTTCTTC. It encodes CASTTTSGYNEQFF. The V gene is TRBV10-2, the J gene TRBJ2-1; TRBD2 matches at 8 bases. Per germline, CDR1 WSHSY and CDR2 SAAADI. After removal of 7 bases from V and 4 bases from J, the junction contained 6 bases not matched to a gene. The CDR3 consists of 14 residues.

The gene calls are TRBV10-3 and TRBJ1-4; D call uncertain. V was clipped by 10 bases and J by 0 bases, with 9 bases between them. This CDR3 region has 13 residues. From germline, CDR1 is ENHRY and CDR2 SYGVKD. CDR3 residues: CATYSTTNEKLFF. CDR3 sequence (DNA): TGTGCCACTTACAGTACAACTAATGAAAAACTGTTTTTT.

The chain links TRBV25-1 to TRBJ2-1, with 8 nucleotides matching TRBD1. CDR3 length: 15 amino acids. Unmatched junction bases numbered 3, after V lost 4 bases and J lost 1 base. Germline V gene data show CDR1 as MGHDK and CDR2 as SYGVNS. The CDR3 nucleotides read TGTGCCAGCAGTGTTACAGGGGGTTCCTACAATGAGCAGTTCTTC. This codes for CASSVTGGSYNEQFF.

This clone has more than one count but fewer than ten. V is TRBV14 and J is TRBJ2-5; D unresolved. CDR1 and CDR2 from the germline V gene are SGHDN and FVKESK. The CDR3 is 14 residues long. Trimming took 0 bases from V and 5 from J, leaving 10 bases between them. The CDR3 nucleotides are TGTGCCAGCAGCCAAGATTGGCAGCGCGAGACCCAGTACTTC. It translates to CASSQDWQRETQYF.

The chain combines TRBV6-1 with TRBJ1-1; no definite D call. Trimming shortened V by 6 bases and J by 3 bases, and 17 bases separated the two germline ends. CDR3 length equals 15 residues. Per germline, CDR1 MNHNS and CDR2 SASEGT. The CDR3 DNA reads TGTGCCAGCAGCCCGCTGGGAGGGAGGGACACTGAAGCTTTCTTT. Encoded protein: CASSPLGGRDTEAFF.

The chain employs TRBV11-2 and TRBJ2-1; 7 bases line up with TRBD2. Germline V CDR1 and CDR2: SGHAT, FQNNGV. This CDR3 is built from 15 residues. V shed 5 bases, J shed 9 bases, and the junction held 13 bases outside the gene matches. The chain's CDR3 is CASSPPGWEGSEQFF. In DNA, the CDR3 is TGTGCCAGCAGCCCTCCGGGCTGGGAGGGCAGTGAGCAGTTCTTC. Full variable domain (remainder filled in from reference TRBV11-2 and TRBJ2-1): EAGVAQSPRYKIIEKRQSVAFWCNPISGHATLYWYQQILGQGPKLLIQFQNNGVVDDSQLPKDRFSAERLKGVDSTLKIQPAKLEDSAVYLCASSPPGWEGSEQFFGPGTRLTVL.

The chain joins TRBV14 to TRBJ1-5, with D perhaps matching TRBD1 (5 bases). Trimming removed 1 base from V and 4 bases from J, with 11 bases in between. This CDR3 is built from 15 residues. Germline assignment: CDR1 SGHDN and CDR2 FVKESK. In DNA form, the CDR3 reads TGTGCCAGCAGCCAAGCAGGTAGGGGTAATCAGCCCCAGCATTTT. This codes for CASSQAGRGNQPQHF.

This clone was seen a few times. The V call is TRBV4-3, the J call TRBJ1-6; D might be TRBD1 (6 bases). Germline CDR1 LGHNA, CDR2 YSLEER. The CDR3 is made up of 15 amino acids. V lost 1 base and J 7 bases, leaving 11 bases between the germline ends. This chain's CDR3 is CASSQVGHENSPLHF. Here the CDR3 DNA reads TGCGCCAGCAGCCAAGTGGGACATGAGAATTCACCCCTCCACTTT.

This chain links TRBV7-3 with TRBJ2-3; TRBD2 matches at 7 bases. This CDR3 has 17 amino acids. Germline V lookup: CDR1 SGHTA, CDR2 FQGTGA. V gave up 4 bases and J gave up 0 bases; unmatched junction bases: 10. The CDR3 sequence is CASSSRTRGTSTDTQYF. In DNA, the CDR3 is TGTGCCAGCAGCTCGAGGACGCGGGGGACTAGCACAGATACGCAGTATTTT.

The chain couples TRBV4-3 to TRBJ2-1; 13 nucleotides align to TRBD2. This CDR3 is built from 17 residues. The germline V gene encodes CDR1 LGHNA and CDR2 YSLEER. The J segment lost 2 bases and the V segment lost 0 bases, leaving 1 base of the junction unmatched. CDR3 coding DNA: TGCGCCAGCAGCCAAGAGACTAGCGGGGGGCCCTACAATGAGCAGTTCTTC. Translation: CASSQETSGGPYNEQFF.

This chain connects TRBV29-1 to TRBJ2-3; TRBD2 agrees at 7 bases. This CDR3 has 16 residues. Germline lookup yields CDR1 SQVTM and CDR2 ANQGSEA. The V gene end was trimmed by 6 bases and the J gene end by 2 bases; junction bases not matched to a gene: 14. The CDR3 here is CSVDLLAGDATDTQYF. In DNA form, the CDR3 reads TGCAGCGTCGACCTTTTGGCGGGGGACGCCACAGATACGCAGTATTTT.

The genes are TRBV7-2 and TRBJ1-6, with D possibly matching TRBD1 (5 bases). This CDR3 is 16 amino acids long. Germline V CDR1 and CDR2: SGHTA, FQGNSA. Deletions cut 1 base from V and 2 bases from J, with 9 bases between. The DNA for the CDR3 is TGTGCCAGCAGCTTAGGGAGGGGCACCTATAATTCACCCCTCCACTTT. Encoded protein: CASSLGRGTYNSPLHF.

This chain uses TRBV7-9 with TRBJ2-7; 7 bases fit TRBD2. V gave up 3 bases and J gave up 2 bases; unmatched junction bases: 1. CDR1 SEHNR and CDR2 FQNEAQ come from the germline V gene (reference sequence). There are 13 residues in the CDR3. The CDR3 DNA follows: TGTGCCAGCAGCTTCGGGGGGACCTACGAGCAGTACTTC. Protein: CASSFGGTYEQYF.

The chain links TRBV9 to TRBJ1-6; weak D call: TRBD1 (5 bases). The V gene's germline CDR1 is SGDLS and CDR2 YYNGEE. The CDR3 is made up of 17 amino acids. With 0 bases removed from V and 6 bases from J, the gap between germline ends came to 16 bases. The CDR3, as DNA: TGTGCCAGCAGCGTAGCGGGGGGTTCATTTGCTAATTCACCCCTCCACTTT. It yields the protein CASSVAGGSFANSPLHF.

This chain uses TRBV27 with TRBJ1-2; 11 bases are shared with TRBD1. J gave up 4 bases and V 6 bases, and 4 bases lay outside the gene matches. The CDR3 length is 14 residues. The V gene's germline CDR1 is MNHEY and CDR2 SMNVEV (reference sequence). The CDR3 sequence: CASRGTGGVYGYTF. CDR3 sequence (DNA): TGTGCCAGCAGGGGGACAGGGGGGGTCTATGGCTACACCTTC.